The 6 T cell receptor beta chains listed next were all sequenced from one sample in a study of OX40 agonist ivuxolimab in advanced cancers. Here immunoSEQ multiplex PCR was the method, and the copy in TCRdb shows in-frame clones only, minus some. The sample yields 70,000 to 95,000 clones, approximately 87% seen once. Sequenced here: CD4+ or CD8+ T cells sorted from blood, sampled in a trial of the OX40 agonist ivuxolimab. Every receptor here comes from an adult with an advanced solid tumor such as melanoma, head and neck, liver or kidney cancer.

This chain uses TRBV5-1 with TRBJ2-1; 10 bases line up with TRBD1. The CDR3 sequence is 18 residues long. Germline V CDR1 and CDR2: SGHRS, YFSETQ. The trim removed 1 base at V and 1 base at J, leaving 8 bases unmatched. The CDR3: CASSLSAPGQGSYNEQFF. Here the CDR3 DNA reads TGCGCCAGCAGCTTGTCCGCCCCGGGACAGGGGTCCTACAATGAGCAGTTCTTC.

This chain connects TRBV9 to TRBJ1-4; no firm D call. CDR3 length: 14 amino acids. The germline CDR1 and CDR2 sequences are SGDLS and YYNGEE. Deletions cut 4 bases from V and 4 bases from J, with 11 bases between. The CDR3 protein is CASSSRELNEKLFF. The CDR3 DNA is TGTGCCAGCAGCTCCCGAGAGCTTAATGAAAAACTGTTTTTT.

The V and J genes are TRBV10-1 and TRBJ2-1, with unresolved D. V was pared by 6 bases and J by 7 bases, with 13 bases between. The CDR3 totals 13 residues. CDR1 WNHNN and CDR2 SYGVQD come from the germline V gene (reference sequence). Written as DNA, the CDR3 is TGCGCCAGCAGCCTGAGCACCGGGAATGAGCAGTTCTTC. It yields the protein CASSLSTGNEQFF.

This clone was picked up a small number of times. V gene TRBV6-6 combines with J gene TRBJ1-6; no reliable D call. With 8 bases removed from V and 6 bases from J, the gap between germline ends came to 14 bases. The CDR3 length is 14 residues. CDR1 MNHNY and CDR2 SVGAGI come from the germline V gene (reference sequence). CDR3 amino acids: CASEDHGSNSPLHF. DNA of the CDR3: TGTGCCAGCGAGGACCACGGATCTAATTCACCCCTCCACTTT.

This sequence joins TRBV6-5 and TRBJ2-3; D is uncertain. CDR3 size: 11 residues. The V end lost 5 bases, the J end lost 6 bases, and 6 bases lay between the germline ends. Germline CDR1 is MNHEY and CDR2 is SVGAGI. The CDR3 reads CASSPADTQYF. CDR3 DNA: TGTGCCAGCAGTCCTGCTGATACGCAGTATTTT.

This rearrangement joins TRBV6-1 to TRBJ2-7, with D uncertain. Deletions cut 3 bases from V and 0 bases from J, with 18 bases between. Germline V gene sequence: CDR1 MNHNS, CDR2 SASEGT. The CDR3 has 17 amino acids. CDR3 protein: CASSEGSGVPSSYEQYF. CDR3 sequence (DNA): TGTGCCAGCAGTGAGGGTTCGGGTGTGCCTAGCTCCTACGAGCAGTACTTC.